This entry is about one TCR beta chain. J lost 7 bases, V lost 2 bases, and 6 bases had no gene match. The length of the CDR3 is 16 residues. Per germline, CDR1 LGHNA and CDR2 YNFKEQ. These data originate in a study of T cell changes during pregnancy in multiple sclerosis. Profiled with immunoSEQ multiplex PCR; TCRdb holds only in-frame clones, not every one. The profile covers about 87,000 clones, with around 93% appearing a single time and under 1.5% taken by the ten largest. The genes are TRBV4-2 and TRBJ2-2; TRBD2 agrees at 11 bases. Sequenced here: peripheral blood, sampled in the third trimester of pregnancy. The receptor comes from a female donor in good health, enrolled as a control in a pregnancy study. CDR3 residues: CASSQSLTSGSGELFF. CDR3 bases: TGTGCCAGCAGCCAATCGCTCACTAGCGGGAGCGGGGAGCTGTTTTTT.